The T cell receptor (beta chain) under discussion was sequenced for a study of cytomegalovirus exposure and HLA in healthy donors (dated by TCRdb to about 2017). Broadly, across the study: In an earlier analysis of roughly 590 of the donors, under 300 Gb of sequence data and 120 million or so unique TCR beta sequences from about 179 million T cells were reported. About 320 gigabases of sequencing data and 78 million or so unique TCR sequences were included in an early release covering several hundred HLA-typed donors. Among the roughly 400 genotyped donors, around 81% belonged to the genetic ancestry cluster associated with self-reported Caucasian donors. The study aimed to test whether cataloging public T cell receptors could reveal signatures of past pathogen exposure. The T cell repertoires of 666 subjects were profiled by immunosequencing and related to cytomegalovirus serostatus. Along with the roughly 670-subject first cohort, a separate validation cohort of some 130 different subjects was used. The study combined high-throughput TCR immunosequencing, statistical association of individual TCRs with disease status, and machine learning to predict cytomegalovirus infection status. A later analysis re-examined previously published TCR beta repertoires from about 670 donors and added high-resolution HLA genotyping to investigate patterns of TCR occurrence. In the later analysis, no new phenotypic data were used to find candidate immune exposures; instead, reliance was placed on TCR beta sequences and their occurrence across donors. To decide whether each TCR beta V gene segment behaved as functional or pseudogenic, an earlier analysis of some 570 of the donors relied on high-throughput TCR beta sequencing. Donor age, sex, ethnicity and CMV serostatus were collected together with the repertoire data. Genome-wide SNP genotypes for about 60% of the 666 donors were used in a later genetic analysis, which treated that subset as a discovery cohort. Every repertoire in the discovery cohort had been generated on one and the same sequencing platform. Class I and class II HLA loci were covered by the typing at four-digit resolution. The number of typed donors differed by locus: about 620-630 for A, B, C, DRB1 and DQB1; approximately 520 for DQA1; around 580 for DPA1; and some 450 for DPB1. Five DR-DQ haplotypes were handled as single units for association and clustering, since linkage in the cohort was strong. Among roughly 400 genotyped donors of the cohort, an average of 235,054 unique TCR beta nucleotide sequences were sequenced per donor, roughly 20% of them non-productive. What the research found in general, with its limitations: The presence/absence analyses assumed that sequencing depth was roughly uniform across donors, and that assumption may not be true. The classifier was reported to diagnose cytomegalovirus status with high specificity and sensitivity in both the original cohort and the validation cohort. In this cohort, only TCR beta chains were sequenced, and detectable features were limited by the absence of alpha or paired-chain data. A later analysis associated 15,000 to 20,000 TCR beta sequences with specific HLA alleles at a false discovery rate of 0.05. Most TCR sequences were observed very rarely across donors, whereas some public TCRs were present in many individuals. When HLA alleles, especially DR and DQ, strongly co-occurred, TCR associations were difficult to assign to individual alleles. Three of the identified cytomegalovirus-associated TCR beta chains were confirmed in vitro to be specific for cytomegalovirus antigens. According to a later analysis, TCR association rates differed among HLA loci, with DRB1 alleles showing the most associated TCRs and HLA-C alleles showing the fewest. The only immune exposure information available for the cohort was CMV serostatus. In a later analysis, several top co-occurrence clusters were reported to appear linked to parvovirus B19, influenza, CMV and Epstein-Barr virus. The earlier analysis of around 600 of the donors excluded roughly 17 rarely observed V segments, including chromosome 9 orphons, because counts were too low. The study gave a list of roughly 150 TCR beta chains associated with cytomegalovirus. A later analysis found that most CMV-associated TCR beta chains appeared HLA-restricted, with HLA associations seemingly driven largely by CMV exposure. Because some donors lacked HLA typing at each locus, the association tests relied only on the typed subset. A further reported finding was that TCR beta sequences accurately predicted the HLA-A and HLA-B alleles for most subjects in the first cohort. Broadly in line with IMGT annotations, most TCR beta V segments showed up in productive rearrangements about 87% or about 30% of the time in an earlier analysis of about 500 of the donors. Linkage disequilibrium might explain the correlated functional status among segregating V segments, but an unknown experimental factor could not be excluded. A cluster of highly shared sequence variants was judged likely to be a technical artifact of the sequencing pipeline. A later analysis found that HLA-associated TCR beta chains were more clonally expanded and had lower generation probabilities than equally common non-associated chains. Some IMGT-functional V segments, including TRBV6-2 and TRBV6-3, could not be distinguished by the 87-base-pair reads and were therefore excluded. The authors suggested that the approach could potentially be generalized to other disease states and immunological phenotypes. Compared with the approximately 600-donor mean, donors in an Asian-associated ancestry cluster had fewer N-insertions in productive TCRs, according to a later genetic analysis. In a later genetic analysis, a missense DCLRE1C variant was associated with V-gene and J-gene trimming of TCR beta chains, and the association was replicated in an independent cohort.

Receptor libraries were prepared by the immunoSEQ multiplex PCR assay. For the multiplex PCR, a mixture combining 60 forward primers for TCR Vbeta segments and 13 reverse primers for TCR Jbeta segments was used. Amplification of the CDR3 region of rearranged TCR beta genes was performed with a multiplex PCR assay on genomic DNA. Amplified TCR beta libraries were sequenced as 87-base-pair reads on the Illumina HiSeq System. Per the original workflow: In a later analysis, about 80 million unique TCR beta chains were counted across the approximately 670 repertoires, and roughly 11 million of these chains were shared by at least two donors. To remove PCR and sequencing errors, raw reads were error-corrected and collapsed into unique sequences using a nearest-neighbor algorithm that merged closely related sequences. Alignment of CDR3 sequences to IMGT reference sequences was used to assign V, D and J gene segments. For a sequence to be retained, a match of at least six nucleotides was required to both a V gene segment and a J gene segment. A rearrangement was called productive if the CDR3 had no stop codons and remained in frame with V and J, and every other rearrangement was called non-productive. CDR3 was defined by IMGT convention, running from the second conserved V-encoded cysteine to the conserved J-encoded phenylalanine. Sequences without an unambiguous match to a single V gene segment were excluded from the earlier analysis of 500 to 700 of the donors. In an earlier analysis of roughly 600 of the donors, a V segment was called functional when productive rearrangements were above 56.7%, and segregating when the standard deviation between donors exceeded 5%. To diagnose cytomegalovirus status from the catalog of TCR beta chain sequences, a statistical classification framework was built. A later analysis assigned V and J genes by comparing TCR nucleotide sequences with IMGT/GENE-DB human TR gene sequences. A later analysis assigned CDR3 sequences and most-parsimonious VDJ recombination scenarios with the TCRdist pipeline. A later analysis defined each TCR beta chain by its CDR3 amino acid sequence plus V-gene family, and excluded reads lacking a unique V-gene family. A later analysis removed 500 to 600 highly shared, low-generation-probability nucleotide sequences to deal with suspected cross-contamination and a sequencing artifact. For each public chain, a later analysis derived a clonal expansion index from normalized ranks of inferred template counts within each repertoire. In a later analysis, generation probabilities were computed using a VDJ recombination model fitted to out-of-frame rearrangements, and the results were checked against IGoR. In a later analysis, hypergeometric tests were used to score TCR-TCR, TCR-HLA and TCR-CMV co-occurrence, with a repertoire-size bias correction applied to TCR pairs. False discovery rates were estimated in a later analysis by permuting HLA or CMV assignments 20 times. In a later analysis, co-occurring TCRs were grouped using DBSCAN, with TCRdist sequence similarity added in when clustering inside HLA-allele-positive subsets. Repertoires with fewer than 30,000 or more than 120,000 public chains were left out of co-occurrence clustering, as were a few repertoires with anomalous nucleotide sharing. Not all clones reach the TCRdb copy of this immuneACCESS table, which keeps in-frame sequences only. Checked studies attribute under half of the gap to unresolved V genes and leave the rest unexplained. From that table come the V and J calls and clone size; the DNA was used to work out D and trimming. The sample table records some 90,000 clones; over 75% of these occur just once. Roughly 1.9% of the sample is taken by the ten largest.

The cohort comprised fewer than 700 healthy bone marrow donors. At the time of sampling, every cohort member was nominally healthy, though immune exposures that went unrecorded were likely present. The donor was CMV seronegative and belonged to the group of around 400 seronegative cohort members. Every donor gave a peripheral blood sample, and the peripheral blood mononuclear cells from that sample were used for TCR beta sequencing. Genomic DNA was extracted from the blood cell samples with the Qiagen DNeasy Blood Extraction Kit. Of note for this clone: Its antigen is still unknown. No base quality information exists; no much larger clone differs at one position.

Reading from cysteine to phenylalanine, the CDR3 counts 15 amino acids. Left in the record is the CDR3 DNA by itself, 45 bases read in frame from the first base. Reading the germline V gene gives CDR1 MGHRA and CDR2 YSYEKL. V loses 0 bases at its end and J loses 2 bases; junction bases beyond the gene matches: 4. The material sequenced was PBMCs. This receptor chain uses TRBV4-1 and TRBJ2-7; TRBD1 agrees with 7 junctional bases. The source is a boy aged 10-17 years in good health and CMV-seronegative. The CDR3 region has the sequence CASSQEIQGAYEQYF. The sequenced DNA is TGCGCCAGCAGCCAAGAAATTCAGGGGGCCTACGAGCAGTACTTC.